This TCR beta chain was identified during a study of PD-L1 blockade in urothelial cancer. The data were produced by immunoSEQ multiplex PCR, yet TCRdb's version contains in-frame clones alone and is incomplete. Among some 49,000 clones, around nine tenths were seen once, and the ten largest hold 7.6%. Points on this clone: The antigen remains undetermined.

The study's findings and limits: It was durable-benefit patients whose tumor-associated blood clones expanded more at 3 weeks.

The sample was PBMCs, taken around atezolizumab (anti-PD-L1) treatment. The sequence was collected from a man in his sixties with urothelial cancer.

CDR3 sequence: CASGQGQQETQYF. The CDR3 region has the DNA TGTGCCAGCGGCCAGGGACAGCAAGAGACCCAGTACTTC. The chain uses TRBV11-2 and TRBJ2-5, with TRBD1 identical over 7 bases. The CDR3 is 13 amino acids. Germline assignment: CDR1 SGHAT and CDR2 FQNNGV. Trimming took 8 bases from V and 2 from J; bases not matched to a gene: 5.